This TCR beta chain was found in a study of chemoradiotherapy in HPV16-positive cancers. The table came from immunoSEQ multiplex PCR; TCRdb's copy has only in-frame clones and leaves some out. This sample has about 15,000 clones; 65% to 85% occur once, and the top ten carry about 10%. Over chemoradiotherapy, repertoires were sampled more than once. The source of this sequence is a human donor with HPV-associated anogenital cancer. Sampling was done from a patient who underwent chemoradiotherapy.

The CDR3 protein is CASSMIGGISPLHF. The DNA of the CDR3 is TGTGCCAGTAGTATGATTGGGGGAATTTCACCCCTCCACTTT. The chain employs TRBV19 and TRBJ1-6, with D tentatively TRBD1 (5 bases). The germline V gene has CDR1 LNHDA and CDR2 SQIVND (reference sequence). There are 14 residues in the CDR3. V was shortened by 3 bases and J by 9 bases, with 12 bases between the two germline ends.